Listed below are T cell receptor beta chains from one sample, sequenced in a study of blood T cell repertoires in COVID-19. Generated by immunoSEQ multiplex PCR, the TCRdb table keeps only in-frame clones and is missing some. The sample gives just under 250,000 clones, around 86% of which show up once; 3% to 3.5% is in the top ten. The sequenced sample consisted of peripheral blood. The receptors were gathered from a woman in her twenties or thirties who had recovered from COVID-19. Each CDR3 is given with its conserved first and last residue. Fields, in order: CDR3 DNA, CDR3 protein, J gene, D gene, V gene, clone size, CDR3 length. A D gene is named only where the DNA matches it firmly. Size values are once, few and many counts, or a class for expanded clones, and some rows have none.

DNA: TGTGCCAGCACCAGAGAGAGCGGGGCTAGCTCCTACGAGCAGTACTTC
CDR3: CASTRESGASSYEQYF
J: TRBJ2-7
D: TRBD2
V: TRBV2
size: -
length: 16

DNA: TGTGCCAGCATAGCTAGTTTGGTGTCGTTCAATGAGCAGTTCTTC
CDR3: CASIASLVSFNEQFF
J: TRBJ2-1
D: -
V: TRBV2
size: -
length: 15

DNA: TGCAGCGTCGCAAGTGGGGGGGAATACACTGAAGCTTTCTTT
CDR3: CSVASGGEYTEAFF
J: TRBJ1-1
D: -
V: TRBV29-1
size: few
length: 14

DNA: TGTGCCTGGAGTCTCAAGCTCTACAATGAGCAGTTCTTC
CDR3: CAWSLKLYNEQFF
J: TRBJ2-1
D: -
V: TRBV30
size: -
length: 13

DNA: TGTGCCAGCACCGGACTAGCGGGGGGAAAGAACACCGGGGAGCTGTTTTTT
CDR3: CASTGLAGGKNTGELFF
J: TRBJ2-2
D: TRBD2
V: TRBV7-9
size: -
length: 17

DNA: TGTGCCAGCAGCTTGAGGCGACTGCCGGGGACCGGGGAGCTGTTTTTT
CDR3: CASSLRRLPGTGELFF
J: TRBJ2-2
D: -
V: TRBV11-2
size: -
length: 16

DNA: TGTGCCAGCAGCTTAGAGGTGACGGAGAGCCCCACGGGAAACACCATATATTTT
CDR3: CASSLEVTESPTGNTIYF
J: TRBJ1-3
D: -
V: TRBV7-6
size: -
length: 18

DNA: TGCGCCAGCAGCAACAGGGGGGGTCAAGTCGACGAGCAGTACTTC
CDR3: CASSNRGGQVDEQYF
J: TRBJ2-7
D: -
V: TRBV5-1
size: -
length: 15

DNA: TGCGCCAGCAGCTCGGACAGGGGGGTAGGCTACACCTTC
CDR3: CASSSDRGVGYTF
J: TRBJ1-2
D: TRBD1
V: TRBV5-1
size: -
length: 13

DNA: TGTGCCAGCAGTTACTCGCGGAATGGTGGGCAGTATTTT
CDR3: CASSYSRNGGQYF
J: TRBJ2-3
D: -
V: TRBV6-2/TRBV6-3
size: -
length: 13

DNA: TGTGCCAGTAGTGCGAGGGGGACAGGGAACCTCGTATCTGGGGCCAACGTCCTGACTTTC
CDR3: CASSARGTGNLVSGANVLTF
J: TRBJ2-6
D: TRBD1
V: TRBV19
size: -
length: 20

DNA: TGTGCCAGCAGTTGGAGGGGGGGATGGGGTGAAGCTTTCTTT
CDR3: CASSWRGGWGEAFF
J: TRBJ1-1
D: -
V: TRBV6-5
size: -
length: 14

DNA: TGTGCCAGCAGCCGGACTAGCGGGGGGGCAGATACGCAGTATTTT
CDR3: CASSRTSGGADTQYF
J: TRBJ2-3
D: TRBD2
V: TRBV7-6
size: -
length: 15

DNA: TGTGCCAGCAGCCCGGACCCCGACTACTCCTACGAGCAGTACTTC
CDR3: CASSPDPDYSYEQYF
J: TRBJ2-7
D: -
V: TRBV5-4
size: -
length: 15

DNA: TGTGCCAGCTGCCTAGGGAACACTGAAGCTTTCTTT
CDR3: CASCLGNTEAFF
J: TRBJ1-1
D: -
V: TRBV18
size: -
length: 12

DNA: TGCGCCAGCAGCAAACCTGACAGGGACCGAGATAATTCACCCCTCCACTTT
CDR3: CASSKPDRDRDNSPLHF
J: TRBJ1-6
D: TRBD1
V: TRBV5-1
size: once
length: 17